The 26 T cell receptor beta chains given below trace back to one sample, sequenced in a study of post-analysis software for immune sequencing data. Study-level findings and limits: When patients were compared with controls, four to six TRBV segments were more frequent, TRBV5-6, TRBV5-1 and TRBV20-1 among them.

cDNA libraries for TCR beta contained unique molecular identifiers. TCRdb called the PCR reads again in MiXCR, with one record for every CDR3 protein. The table lists some 260,000 distinct CDR3 sequences, approximately 34% of them singletons. No antigens are known for them. The sequenced sample was blood. The receptors were gathered from a girl between 10 and 17 years old with multiple sclerosis.

This clonotype was detected once. The chain recombines TRBV27 with TRBJ1-2; no clear D. The CDR3 has 13 amino acids. In germline, CDR1 is MNHEY, CDR2 SMNVEV (reference sequence). Trimming cost V 5 bases and J 7 bases, with 14 bases left between them. The CDR3 sequence: CASSPVSGVGYTF. CDR3 nucleotides: TGTGCCAGCAGTCCCGTATCCGGGGTTGGCTACACCTTC.

Concerning this clonotype: A read error may explain this, as a much larger clone is one base away. The chain joins TRBV11-2 to TRBJ1-2, with D maybe TRBD1 (5 bases). Germline CDR1 is SGHAT and CDR2 is FQNNGV. This CDR3 contains 13 residues. In nucleotides, the CDR3 is TGTGCCAGCAGCCATGGGGGTGGCTATGACTACACCTTC. Protein: CASSHGGGYDYTF.

The chain recombines TRBV12-3 or TRBV12-4 with TRBJ2-2, with 9 bases lining up with TRBD1. This CDR3 spans 18 amino acids. V trimming: 1 base; J trimming: 1 base; junction bases outside the gene matches: 7. CDR3 protein: CASSLVGGTGMNTGELFF. CDR3 in DNA: TGTGCCAGCAGTTTAGTGGGAGGGACAGGGATGAACACCGGGGAGCTGTTTTTT.

The CDR3 here is CASSGKGSDTQYF. CDR3 nucleotide sequence: TGTGCCAGCAGTGGAAAGGGGTCGGATACGCAGTATTTT. The V gene is TRBV28, the J gene TRBJ2-3; weak D call: TRBD1 (5 bases). Germline CDR1 MDHEN, CDR2 SYDVKM. This CDR3 contains 13 residues. Trimming left V 5 bases short and J 6 bases short, with 12 bases between.

This chain uses TRBV7-2 with TRBJ2-4; a possible D gene is TRBD2 (6 bases). This CDR3 is 16 amino acids long. Trimming removed 2 bases from V and 0 bases from J, with 11 bases in between. Germline loops: CDR1 SGHTA, CDR2 FQGNSA. The CDR3 bases are TGTGCCAGCAGCTTAAGGGGAGGTATAGCCAAAAACATTCAGTACTTC. As protein: CASSLRGGIAKNIQYF.

In this sample, this clonotype turned up many times. V usage is TRBV6-1 and J usage is TRBJ2-1; 10 bases line up with TRBD2. Germline V lookup: CDR1 MNHNS, CDR2 SASEGT. The CDR3 is 14 residues long. With V trimmed by 6 bases and J by 12 bases, 11 bases remained unmatched. This chain's CDR3 is CASSAQGTSVGQFF. The DNA for the CDR3 is TGTGCCAGCAGCGCCCAGGGGACTAGCGTTGGGCAGTTCTTC.

This clonotype was picked up many times. The V gene is TRBV6-5, the J gene TRBJ1-2; no reliable D call. Trimming left V 6 bases short and J 4 bases short, with 9 bases between. CDR3 length: 12 residues. Germline V gene sequence: CDR1 MNHEY, CDR2 SVGAGI. This chain's CDR3 is CASSNNLYGYTF. The CDR3 nucleotides read TGTGCCAGCAGCAACAACCTCTATGGCTACACCTTC.

As to this clonotype: This may be a read error: a much more frequent sequence differs by one nucleotide. The J gene is TRBJ2-5, the V gene TRBV2, with TRBD1 matching 7 bases. The CDR3 loop spans 14 amino acids. CDR1 is SNHLY, CDR2 FYNNEI, per germline. The CDR3 is CAGSPETGLETQYF. The CDR3 DNA reads as TGTGCCGGCAGTCCGGAGACAGGGTTAGAGACCCAGTACTTC.

This clonotype was observed at least ten times. CDR3 DNA: TGCGCCAGCAGCTTGGCCACGGGCGGACCGAACCAAGAGACCCAGTACTTC. Translation: CASSLATGGPNQETQYF. V usage is TRBV5-1 and J usage is TRBJ2-5; no clear D. Per the germline V gene, CDR1 is SGHRS and CDR2 is YFSETQ. The CDR3 contains 17 residues. The ends were cut back, 0 bases at V and 0 bases at J, with 15 bases in the middle.

This clonotype was seen a single time. The V and J genes are TRBV20-1 and TRBJ2-5, with D perhaps assigned TRBD1 or TRBD2 (5 bases each). The J call may be incorrect, as the DNA end agrees better with TRBJ2-4. The CDR3 extends over 15 amino acids. Germline CDR1 is DFQATT and CDR2 is SNEGSKA (reference sequence). The CDR3 loop is CSATQGTSNGGIQYF. DNA of the CDR3: TGCAGTGCTACCCAAGGGACGTCCAATGGTGGCATTCAGTACTTC.

About this clonotype itself: Just one base apart from a much larger clone, this may be a read error. The J gene is TRBJ1-1, the V gene TRBV29-1; tentative D call: TRBD1 (6 bases). The CDR3 extends over 13 amino acids. Trimming pared 3 bases from V and 1 base from J, leaving 9 bases between. Germline V gives CDR1 SQVTM, CDR2 ANQGSEA. The CDR3 nucleotides are TGCAGCGTTGATTACAGGGAGAACACTGAAGCTTTCTTT. Amino acids: CSVDYRENTEAFF.

This clonotype came up many times. This sequence joins TRBV25-1 and TRBJ2-1; a possible D gene is TRBD1 (5 bases). The germline gives CDR1 MGHDK, CDR2 SYGVNS. Trimming took off 10 bases at V and 8 bases at J, with 21 bases between the two ends. The CDR3 sequence is 14 residues long. The CDR3 coding sequence is TGTGCCACCACCGGGCGAGGCCAGGGCGATGAGCAGTTCTTC. It codes for CATTGRGQGDEQFF.

This clonotype appeared many times. The chain combines TRBV7-9 with TRBJ2-1; D might be TRBD2 (6 bases). The CDR3 contains 16 residues. The germline gives CDR1 SEHNR, CDR2 FQNEAQ (reference sequence). Between the trimmed V and J ends, which lost 5 bases and 8 bases, there was a span of 22 bases. CDR3 nucleotide sequence: TGTGCCAGCAGCCCGACCGGGACTCCCGACGCCGATGAGCAGTTCTTC. Translation: CASSPTGTPDADEQFF.

This clonotype was detected ten times or more. The chain employs TRBV29-1 and TRBJ2-3; D is possibly TRBD1 or TRBD2 (5 bases each). With 7 bases removed from V and 2 bases from J, the gap between germline ends came to 16 bases. This CDR3 contains 14 residues. Germline CDR1 and CDR2: SQVTM and ANQGSEA. For the CDR3, the DNA is TGCAGCGCTCAAAGGGGACCCGACACAGATACGCAGTATTTT. Protein sequence: CSAQRGPDTDTQYF.

This clonotype came up once. J is TRBJ1-2 and V is TRBV6-5; D may be TRBD1 (6 bases). The CDR3 consists of 13 residues. Per germline, CDR1 MNHEY and CDR2 SVGAGI. Trimming left V 6 bases short and J 5 bases short, with 13 bases between. The DNA for the CDR3 is TGTGCCAGCAGACAGATGACAGGATATGGCTACACCTTC. Protein product: CASRQMTGYGYTF.

This chain links TRBV5-4 with TRBJ2-1, with D perhaps matching TRBD2 (6 bases). V dropped 0 bases and J dropped 2 bases, with 12 bases sitting between them. The CDR3 is 16 residues long. Per germline, CDR1 SGHNT and CDR2 YYREEE (reference sequence). CDR3 protein: CASSLESQRAYNEQFF. The CDR3 nucleotides are TGTGCCAGCAGCTTGGAGTCCCAGCGGGCCTACAATGAGCAGTTCTTC. Based on the CDR3 plus reference TRBV5-4 and TRBJ2-1, the full variable domain is ETGVTQSPTHLIKTRGQQVTLRCSSQSGHNTVSWYQQALGQGPQFIFQYYREEENGRGNFPPRFSGLQFPNYSSELNVNALELDDSALYLCASSLESQRAYNEQFFGPGTRLTVL.

This clonotype was counted a few times. This CDR3 is CASSLAGRSEAFF. CDR3 coding DNA: TGCGCCAGCAGCTTGGCCGGGCGTAGTGAAGCTTTCTTT. V usage is TRBV5-1 and J usage is TRBJ1-1; D is unresolved. Germline values: CDR1 SGHRS, CDR2 YFSETQ. The CDR3 contains 13 residues. Trimming took 0 bases from V and 7 from J, leaving 10 bases between them.

This clonotype was found a few times. The chain is built from TRBV5-1 and TRBJ1-2, with a possible D match to TRBD1 (5 bases). The V and J ends lost 0 bases and 9 bases respectively, with 9 bases between them. Germline V lookup: CDR1 SGHRS, CDR2 YFSETQ. This CDR3 is 12 amino acids long. This CDR3 reads CASSLGDPSYTF. CDR3 DNA sequence: TGCGCCAGCAGCTTGGGGGACCCCAGCTACACCTTC.

The rearrangement joins TRBV15 to TRBJ1-1, with a weak D call TRBD1 (6 bases). Germline-derived CDR1 and CDR2 are LNHNV and YYDKDF (reference sequence). V lost 5 bases and J 6 bases, leaving 16 bases between the germline ends. This CDR3 region has 14 residues. The CDR3 DNA reads TGTGCCACCAGCTACCTAGGGGGGGGCGCTGAAGCTTTCTTT. Translation gives CATSYLGGGAEAFF.

This clonotype was observed at least ten times. V is TRBV29-1 and J is TRBJ2-5, with D tentatively TRBD1 or TRBD2 (6 bases each). This CDR3 region has 15 residues. CDR1 is SQVTM, CDR2 ANQGSEA, per germline. Trimming removed 4 bases at V and 5 bases at J, with 20 bases between. CDR3 bases: TGCAGCGTTGGTGGAGAGCTGGGGGGCGGTGAGACCCAGTACTTC. Translating it yields CSVGGELGGGETQYF. The full variable domain, with the rest looked up from reference TRBV29-1 and TRBJ2-5, is SAVISQKPSRDICQRGTSLTIQCQVDSQVTMMFWYRQQPGQSLTLIATANQGSEATYESGFVIDKFPISRPNLTFSTLTVSNMSPEDSSIYLCSVGGELGGGETQYFGPGTRLLVL.

V usage is TRBV4-2 and J usage is TRBJ2-3, with 15 bases lining up with TRBD2. The V gene's germline CDR1 is LGHNA and CDR2 YNFKEQ. The V and J ends lost 4 bases and 3 bases, in that order; junction bases with no gene match: 11. The CDR3 consists of 19 residues. The CDR3 loop is CASSLWTSGRDMRTDTQYF. The CDR3 DNA sequence: TGTGCCAGCAGCCTGTGGACTAGCGGGAGGGATATGAGGACAGATACGCAGTATTTT.

In this sample, this clonotype turned up many times. This sequence joins TRBV11-2 and TRBJ2-5, with 8 bases that match TRBD2. Germline V gives CDR1 SGHAT, CDR2 FQNNGV. This CDR3 is 15 amino acids long. Trimming at V came to 5 bases and at J to 1 base, leaving 6 bases not matched to a gene. Here the CDR3 DNA reads TGTGCCAGCAGCCCACTACTAGCGGTCCAAGAGACCCAGTACTTC. It translates to CASSPLLAVQETQYF.

This clonotype appeared a few times. The V call is TRBV12-3 or TRBV12-4, the J call TRBJ2-7; no firm D call. The ends were cut back, 3 bases at V and 4 bases at J, with 4 bases in the middle. The CDR3 runs to 11 residues. The CDR3 sequence: CASSLEYEQYF. The CDR3, as DNA: TGTGCCAGCAGTTTGGAGTACGAGCAGTACTTC.

The chain employs TRBV20-1 and TRBJ2-4, with a weak D call TRBD2 (7 bases). V was shortened by 0 bases and J by 9 bases, with 15 bases between the two germline ends. CDR1 DFQATT and CDR2 SNEGSKA come from the germline V gene (reference sequence). The CDR3 length is 14 residues. This CDR3 reads CSARDPGGRTIQYF. The CDR3 DNA reads as TGCAGTGCTAGAGATCCGGGGGGCAGAACCATTCAGTACTTC.

Only a few counts were recorded for this clonotype. The chain uses TRBV5-1 and TRBJ2-3, with 9 positions matching TRBD2. CDR1 and CDR2 (germline): SGHRS, YFSETQ. The CDR3 has 18 residues. V shed 4 bases, J shed 0 bases, and the junction held 12 bases outside the gene matches. CDR3: CASSRTGASGVSTDTQYF. The CDR3 DNA reads TGCGCCAGCAGCCGGACGGGCGCTAGCGGGGTTAGCACAGATACGCAGTATTTT.

This clonotype was detected many times. The chain couples TRBV7-9 to TRBJ2-3; perhaps TRBD2 as D (6 bases). Trimming removed 0 bases from V and 0 bases from J, with 10 bases in between. Germline V lookup: CDR1 SEHNR, CDR2 FQNEAQ (reference sequence). The CDR3 sequence is 16 residues long. CDR3 protein: CASSLARGGSTDTQYF. The CDR3 DNA is TGTGCCAGCAGCTTAGCTCGCGGAGGGAGCACAGATACGCAGTATTTT.